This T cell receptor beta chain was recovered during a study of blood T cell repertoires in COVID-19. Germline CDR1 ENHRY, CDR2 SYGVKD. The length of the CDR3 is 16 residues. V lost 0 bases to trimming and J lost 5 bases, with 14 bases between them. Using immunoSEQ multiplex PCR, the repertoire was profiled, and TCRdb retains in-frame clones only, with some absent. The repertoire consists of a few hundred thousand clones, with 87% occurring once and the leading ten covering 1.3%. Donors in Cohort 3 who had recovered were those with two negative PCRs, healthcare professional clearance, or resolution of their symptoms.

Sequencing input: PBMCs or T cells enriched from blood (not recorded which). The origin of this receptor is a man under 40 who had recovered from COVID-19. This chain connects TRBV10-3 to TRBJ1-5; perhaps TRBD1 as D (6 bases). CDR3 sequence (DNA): TGTGCCATCAGTGAGTCAGGGAAGGGGGATTATCAGCCCCAGCATTTT. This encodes CAISESGKGDYQPQHF.